This is a list of T cell receptor beta chains from one sample in a study of cytomegalovirus exposure and HLA in healthy donors. Libraries were prepared by immunoSEQ multiplex PCR; TCRdb keeps only in-frame clonotypes and omits some of them. This sample has approximately 110,000 clones, with nearly 75% found just once. The sequencing input was PBMCs. These receptors came from a young man in good health and CMV-seropositive. The conserved cysteine and the conserved F or W are not part of the CDR3 here. D genes are given only for firm matches. Size tells how often a clone was seen (once, few, many) or the class of an expanded clone, and some rows leave it out.

size | J | D | V | CDR3
. | TRBJ2-1 | TRBD2 | TRBV4-3 | ASSHHTLAGGYNEQF
. | TRBJ2-3 | . | TRBV19 | ASSTILGRGNTDTQY
. | TRBJ2-1 | . | TRBV5-4 | ASSQETGDYNEQF
. | TRBJ2-3 | TRBD1 | TRBV6-1 | ASRDRGLRTQY
. | TRBJ2-5 | TRBD1 | TRBV5-1 | ASSGQGREETQY
. | . | . | TRBV5-8 | ASSLAAGTGYEQY
. | TRBJ2-5 | . | TRBV6-6 | ASTTTGTQY
. | TRBJ2-3 | . | TRBV9 | ASSVGGVTDTQY
few | TRBJ2-7 | TRBD1 | TRBV6-5 | ASRAGQGSYEQY
. | TRBJ1-4 | . | TRBV4-3 | ASSSEGGGDEKLF
. | TRBJ2-7 | . | TRBV29-1 | SVAVAGAGEQY
. | TRBJ2-2 | TRBD1 | TRBV10-3 | AISELTGPETGELF
once | TRBJ2-7 | TRBD2 | TRBV9 | ASSVSGGGAYEQY
. | TRBJ2-7 | . | TRBV7-9 | ASSRAASYEQY
. | TRBJ2-5 | TRBD2 | TRBV7-9 | ASSLAAGETQY
. | TRBJ1-4 | . | TRBV27 | ASTSGREFEKLF
. | TRBJ2-7 | TRBD2 | TRBV11-2 | ASSPQRGAPYEQY
once | TRBJ2-5 | . | TRBV5-1 | ASSLGALPQETQY
. | TRBJ2-2 | . | TRBV14 | ASSQFGTQTGELF
. | TRBJ1-1 | . | TRBV5-1 | ASSSTGNMNTEAF
. | TRBJ2-3 | . | TRBV6-1 | ASSEAGGSTDTQY
. | TRBJ2-2 | TRBD1 | TRBV10-2 | ASRQGSNGELF
. | TRBJ1-2 | . | TRBV12-5 | ASGFPDRPPSGQLTNYGYT
. | TRBJ1-2 | TRBD1 | TRBV4-3 | ASSVGTASYT
. | TRBJ2-5 | TRBD1 | TRBV4-1 | ASSQVVRTGVKKTQY
. | TRBJ1-4 | . | TRBV7-3 | ASSSQGPNEKLF
few | TRBJ2-3 | TRBD2 | TRBV4-3 | ASSQGRLAGGADTQY
. | TRBJ2-7 | . | TRBV7-5 | ARRTGGETYEQY
. | TRBJ1-1 | . | TRBV11-2 | ASSLAQWNTEAF
. | TRBJ2-3 | TRBD2 | TRBV29-1 | SVEGTSGGDTQY
once | TRBJ2-7 | . | TRBV13 | ASSLVTDPREQY
once | TRBJ2-6 | . | TRBV6-5 | ASSYSSGANVLT
once | TRBJ1-6 | . | TRBV2 | ASSGSARVSYNSPLH
. | TRBJ1-1 | TRBD1 | TRBV10-3 | AISPGTGIRTEAF
. | TRBJ1-1 | TRBD1 | TRBV7-2 | ASSIQGVNTEAF
. | TRBJ2-3 | . | TRBV28 | ASSNQGPQY
. | TRBJ2-2 | TRBD2 | TRBV10-2 | ASSDRGVGAGELF
. | TRBJ2-1 | TRBD1 | TRBV14 | ASSPRDRGRLSVKGQF
. | TRBJ2-4 | . | TRBV2 | ASSEEGQAPNIQY
. | TRBJ2-7 | . | TRBV18 | ASSPLQTYEQY
. | TRBJ2-2 | . | TRBV9 | ASTPKPVNSNTGELF
few | TRBJ2-7 | . | TRBV4-2 | ASSPRPGAYEQY
. | TRBJ2-7 | TRBD1 | TRBV7-3 | ASSLGTGAYEQY
many | TRBJ1-1 | . | TRBV19 | ASKERNTEAF
. | TRBJ2-1 | TRBD1 | TRBV7-8 | ASSLGTGSDNEQF
few | TRBJ1-4 | . | TRBV28 | ASSLYVGEKLF
. | TRBJ1-4 | TRBD1 | TRBV30 | AWSGTTGGFSNEKLF
once | TRBJ2-4 | TRBD1 | TRBV27 | ASSLRTGGIAKNIQY
. | TRBJ1-2 | TRBD1 | TRBV6-1 | ASSATGAYGYT
. | TRBJ1-1 | . | TRBV7-3 | ASSSTRETEAF